This T cell receptor beta chain was captured in a study of blood T cell repertoires in COVID-19. Turning to the study itself: The origin of the acute and convalescent COVID-19 samples was the United States, Italy and Spain. Nucleic acid was either cDNA or gDNA, and it came from T cells, B-cell-depleted T cells, or PBMCs.

After removal of 5 bases from V and 4 bases from J, the junction contained 7 bases not matched to a gene. Germline V gene data show CDR1 as SGHAT and CDR2 as FQNNGV. There are 14 residues in the CDR3. Patients of the Seattle cohort, enrolled during active infection, were followed longitudinally. Per the study methods: Amplification of reference gene primers was used by the study to estimate nucleated cell counts. Clones were sequenced by immunoSEQ multiplex PCR, and TCRdb holds only the in-frame ones, with some missing. The V and J calls and clone size are taken from that table; D and trimming were inferred from the DNA. The sample records 150,000 or so clones, about 85% being singletons.

What was sequenced was peripheral blood. The clonotype was recovered from a woman aged 45-65 years with COVID-19, enrolled during active disease. The V gene is TRBV11-2, the J gene TRBJ2-7; 8 nucleotides match TRBD1. The CDR3 DNA reads TGTGCCAGCAGCGGGCGGACAGGGCATTACGAGCAGTACTTC. Amino acid sequence: CASSGRTGHYEQYF.